The T cell receptor beta chain described here comes from a study of blood T cell repertoires in COVID-19. Authors' analysis steps: Reference gene primers were amplified, and this amplification served to estimate nucleated cell counts. Only in-frame clones appear in the TCRdb table, and some are missing; sequencing was by immunoSEQ multiplex PCR. The V and J calls and clone size were taken over from that table, and D and trimming were inferred from the DNA. This table has over 60,000 clones, around four fifths appearing once. This clone has just a few counts. Seattle enrolled patients during active infection and tracked them longitudinally. The receptor comes from a man aged 55 to 70 with COVID-19, enrolled during active disease. Sequencing was carried out using peripheral blood.

The CDR3 region has the DNA TGTGCCAGCAGCTGGGACTCCTATAGCAATCAGCCCCAGCATTTT. Protein product: CASSWDSYSNQPQHF. V and J are TRBV6-5 and TRBJ1-5, with D possibly being TRBD1 (5 bases). This CDR3 has 15 amino acids. Between the trimmed V and J ends, which lost 6 bases and 0 bases, there was a span of 12 bases. Germline lookup yields CDR1 MNHEY and CDR2 SVGAGI.